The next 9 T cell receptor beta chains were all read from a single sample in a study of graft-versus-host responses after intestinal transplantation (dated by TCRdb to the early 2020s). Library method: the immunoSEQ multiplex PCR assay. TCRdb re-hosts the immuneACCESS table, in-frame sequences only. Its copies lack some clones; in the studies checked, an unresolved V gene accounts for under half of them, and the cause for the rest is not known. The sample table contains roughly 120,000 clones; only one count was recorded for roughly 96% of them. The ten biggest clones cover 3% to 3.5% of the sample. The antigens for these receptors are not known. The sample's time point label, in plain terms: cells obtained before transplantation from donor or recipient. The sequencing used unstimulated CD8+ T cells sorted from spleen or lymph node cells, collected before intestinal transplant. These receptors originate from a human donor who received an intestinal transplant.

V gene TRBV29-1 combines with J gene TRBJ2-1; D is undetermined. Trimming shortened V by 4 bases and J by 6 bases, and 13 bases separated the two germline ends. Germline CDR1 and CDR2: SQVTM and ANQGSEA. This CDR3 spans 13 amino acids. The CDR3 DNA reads TGCAGCGTTGTCCTTCGCCTCTTCAATGAGCAGTTCTTC. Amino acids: CSVVLRLFNEQFF.

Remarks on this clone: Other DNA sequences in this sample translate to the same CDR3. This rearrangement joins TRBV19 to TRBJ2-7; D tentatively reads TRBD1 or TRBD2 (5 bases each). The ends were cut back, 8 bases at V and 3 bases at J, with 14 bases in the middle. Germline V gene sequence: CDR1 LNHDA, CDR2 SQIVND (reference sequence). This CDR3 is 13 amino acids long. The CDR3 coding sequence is TGTGCCAGTTCCGGGACGGGTGGCTACGAGCAGTACTTC. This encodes CASSGTGGYEQYF. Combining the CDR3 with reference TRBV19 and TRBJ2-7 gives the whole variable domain DGGITQSPKYLFRKEGQNVTLSCEQNLNHDAMYWYRQDPGQGLRLIYYSQIVNDFQKGDIAEGYSVSREKKESFPLTVTSAQKNPTAFYLCASSGTGGYEQYFGPGTRLTVT.

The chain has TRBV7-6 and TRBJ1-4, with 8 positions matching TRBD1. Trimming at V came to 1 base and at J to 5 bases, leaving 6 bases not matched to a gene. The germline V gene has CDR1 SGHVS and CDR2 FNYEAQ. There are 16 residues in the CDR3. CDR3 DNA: TGTGCCAGCAGCTTAGAACCGGACAGGGAGAATGAAAAACTGTTTTTT. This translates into CASSLEPDRENEKLFF. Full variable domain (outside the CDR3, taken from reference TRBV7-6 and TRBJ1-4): GAGVSQSPRYKVTKRGQDVALRCDPISGHVSLYWYRQALGQGPEFLTYFNYEAQQDKSGLPNDRFSAERPEGSISTLTIQRTEQRDSAMYRCASSLEPDRENEKLFFGSGTQLSVL.

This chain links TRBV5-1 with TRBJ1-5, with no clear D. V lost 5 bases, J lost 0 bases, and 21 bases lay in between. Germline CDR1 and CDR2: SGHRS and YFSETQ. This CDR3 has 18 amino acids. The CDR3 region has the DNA TGCGCCAGCAGTTGGCACTTGTATACAGCGTATAGCAATCAGCCCCAGCATTTT. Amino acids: CASSWHLYTAYSNQPQHF.

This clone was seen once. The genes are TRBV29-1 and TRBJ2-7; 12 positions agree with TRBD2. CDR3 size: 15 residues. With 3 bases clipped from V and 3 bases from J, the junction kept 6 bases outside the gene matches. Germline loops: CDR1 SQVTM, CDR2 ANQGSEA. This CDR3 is CSVEYMTSGSYEQYF. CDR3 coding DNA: TGCAGCGTTGAGTATATGACTAGCGGGAGCTACGAGCAGTACTTC.

CDR3 sequence reads: CASSPTSGNYEQYF. Written as DNA, the CDR3 is TGTGCCAGCTCACCCACTAGCGGGAACTACGAGCAGTACTTC. The gene calls are TRBV18 and TRBJ2-7; 10 bases fit TRBD2. The CDR3 length is 14 residues. Germline CDR1 KGHSH, CDR2 LQKENI. V lost 3 bases to trimming and J lost 3 bases; unmatched junction nucleotides: 2.

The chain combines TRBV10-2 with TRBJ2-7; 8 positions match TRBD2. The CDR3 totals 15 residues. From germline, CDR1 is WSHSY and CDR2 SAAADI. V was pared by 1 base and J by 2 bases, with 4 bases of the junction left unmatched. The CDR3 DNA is TGCGCCAGCAGTGAGTGGGTAGCGGGGACCTACGAGCAGTACTTC. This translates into CASSEWVAGTYEQYF.

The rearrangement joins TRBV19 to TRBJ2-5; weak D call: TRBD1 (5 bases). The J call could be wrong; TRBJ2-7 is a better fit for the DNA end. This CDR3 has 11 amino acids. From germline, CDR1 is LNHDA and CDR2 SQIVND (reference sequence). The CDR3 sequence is CASSSGFEQYF. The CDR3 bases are TGTGCCAGTAGTTCAGGGTTCGAGCAGTACTTC.

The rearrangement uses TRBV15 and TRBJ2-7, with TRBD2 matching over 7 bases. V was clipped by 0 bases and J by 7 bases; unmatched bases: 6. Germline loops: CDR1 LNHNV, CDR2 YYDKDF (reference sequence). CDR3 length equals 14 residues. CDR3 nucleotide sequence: TGTGCCACCAGCAGAGATCACGGGGAGGGAGAGCAGTACTTC. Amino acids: CATSRDHGEGEQYF.